This passage covers 32 T cell receptor beta chains from one sample sequenced in a study of cytomegalovirus exposure and HLA in healthy donors. Amplification used 60 Vbeta primers and 13 Jbeta primers. Measured with immunoSEQ multiplex PCR; TCRdb has only the in-frame clones, and not every one. The data show 150,000 to 200,000 clones, with 81% seen just once and 1.5% to 2% held by the top ten. Sample: PBMCs. These receptors came from a man younger than 35 in good health and CMV-seronegative.

This clone was observed a few times. CDR3 protein: CASSLAAGNSPLHF. CDR3 sequence (DNA): TGTGCCAGCAGCTTAGCGGCAGGGAATTCACCCCTCCACTTT. The chain couples TRBV7-2 to TRBJ1-6, with D maybe TRBD1 (5 bases). The CDR3 consists of 14 residues. Deletions cut 0 bases from V and 7 bases from J, with 7 bases between. Germline V gene data show CDR1 as SGHTA and CDR2 as FQGNSA. Combining the CDR3 with reference TRBV7-2 and TRBJ1-6 gives the whole variable domain GAGVSQSPSNKVTEKGKDVELRCDPISGHTALYWYRQSLGQGLEFLIYFQGNSAPDKSGLPSDRFSAERTGGSVSTLTIQRTQQEDSAVYLCASSLAAGNSPLHFGNGTRLTVT.

The rearrangement joins TRBV7-2 to TRBJ2-3, with D perhaps TRBD1 (6 bases). V was trimmed by 6 bases and J by 4 bases, leaving 17 bases between them. This CDR3 has 15 residues. The V gene's germline CDR1 is SGHTA and CDR2 FQGNSA. Written as DNA, the CDR3 is TGTGCCAGCAGTAACGTTTTTGGGGGCGCAGATACGCAGTATTTT. Translated: CASSNVFGGADTQYF.

The chain uses TRBV5-4 and TRBJ1-4; TRBD1 matches 8 bases. The V segment lost 0 bases and the J segment 4 bases; nucleotides outside the gene matches: 5. Germline V gives CDR1 SGHNT, CDR2 YYREEE (reference sequence). The CDR3 has 16 amino acids. CDR3 region: CASSLATGQDNEKLFF. Here the CDR3 DNA reads TGTGCCAGCAGCTTGGCGACGGGACAGGATAATGAAAAACTGTTTTTT.

J is TRBJ2-1 and V is TRBV10-2; tentatively, D is TRBD2 (6 bases). V was clipped by 4 bases and J by 5 bases, with 12 bases between them. The CDR3 length is 14 residues. The V gene's germline CDR1 is WSHSY and CDR2 SAAADI. CDR3 loop: CASSGRGPDNEQFF. For the CDR3, the DNA is TGCGCCAGCAGTGGGAGGGGCCCGGACAATGAGCAGTTCTTC.

This chain links TRBV6-5 with TRBJ2-4, with D perhaps TRBD2 (5 bases). CDR3 length equals 14 residues. Germline-derived CDR1 and CDR2 are MNHEY and SVGAGI. The V end lost 4 bases, the J end lost 3 bases, and 10 bases lay between the germline ends. CDR3 sequence (DNA): TGTGCCAGCAGTTCTCCCCGGGGCAAAAACATTCAGTACTTC. Translating it yields CASSSPRGKNIQYF.

Here the CDR3 DNA reads TGTGCCAGCAGTATTTCACAGGGCTCGTACGAGCAGTACTTC. It encodes CASSISQGSYEQYF. The genes are TRBV7-2 and TRBJ2-7, with D perhaps TRBD1 (6 bases). Germline CDR1 is SGHTA and CDR2 is FQGNSA. This CDR3 spans 14 amino acids. V was cut by 6 bases and J by 4 bases, with 16 bases left in between. The whole variable domain, filled in from reference TRBV7-2 and TRBJ2-7, reads GAGVSQSPSNKVTEKGKDVELRCDPISGHTALYWYRQSLGQGLEFLIYFQGNSAPDKSGLPSDRFSAERTGGSVSTLTIQRTQQEDSAVYLCASSISQGSYEQYFGPGTRLTVT.

The gene calls are TRBV5-6 and TRBJ2-5; D uncertain. From germline, CDR1 is SGHDT and CDR2 YYEEEE. CDR3 length: 14 residues. Trimming pared 0 bases from V and 7 bases from J, leaving 13 bases between. The CDR3 protein is CASSLVESSVTQYF. In DNA, the CDR3 is TGTGCCAGCAGCTTGGTGGAGTCCTCGGTGACCCAGTACTTC.

The CDR3: CASSVRQTTGELFF. The CDR3 DNA follows: TGTGCCAGCAGCGTTCGACAGACCACCGGGGAGCTGTTTTTT. The chain recombines TRBV7-9 with TRBJ2-2; a possible D gene is TRBD1 (5 bases). Germline loops: CDR1 SEHNR, CDR2 FQNEAQ (reference sequence). Deletions cut 5 bases from V and 4 bases from J, with 11 bases between. This CDR3 spans 14 amino acids.

This clone came up a few times. This chain joins TRBV18 and TRBJ2-4; a possible D gene is TRBD1 (5 bases). V was cut by 2 bases and J by 3 bases, with 11 bases left in between. Germline V gives CDR1 KGHSH, CDR2 LQKENI. The CDR3 sequence is 15 residues long. In DNA, the CDR3 is TGTGCCAGCTCACCAGGGGCTACGGACAAAAACATTCAGTACTTC. Protein: CASSPGATDKNIQYF.

V is TRBV11-3 and J is TRBJ2-5; 13 nucleotides align to TRBD2. V trimming: 5 bases; J trimming: 5 bases; junction bases outside the gene matches: 8. This CDR3 comprises 16 residues. The germline CDR1 and CDR2 sequences are SGHNT and YENEEA. CDR3 sequence: CASSPPGLAGSETQYF. The CDR3 nucleotides are TGTGCCAGCAGCCCGCCGGGACTAGCGGGGTCTGAGACCCAGTACTTC.

V is TRBV6-5 and J is TRBJ2-4, with a possible D match to TRBD2 (6 bases). The CDR3 totals 15 residues. Germline V gene sequence: CDR1 MNHEY, CDR2 SVGAGI. V was pared by 2 bases and J by 0 bases, with 8 bases between. In DNA form, the CDR3 reads TGTGCCAGCAGTTACGGAGGGGTAGCCAAAAACATTCAGTACTTC. Amino acids: CASSYGGVAKNIQYF.

The V and J genes are TRBV13 and TRBJ2-1; unclear D gene. V was pared by 5 bases and J by 6 bases, with 11 bases between. Germline V CDR1 and CDR2: PRHDT, FYEKMQ (reference sequence). This CDR3 spans 13 amino acids. CDR3 protein: CASSPQAANEQFF. The CDR3 DNA reads TGTGCCAGCAGCCCGCAGGCAGCCAATGAGCAGTTCTTC.

In its sample, this clone was seen a few times. This chain joins TRBV13 and TRBJ1-2, with D possibly being TRBD1 (5 bases). Germline V gene sequence: CDR1 PRHDT, CDR2 FYEKMQ (reference sequence). Trimming shortened V by 3 bases and J by 7 bases, and 9 bases separated the two germline ends. The CDR3 has 12 amino acids. DNA for the CDR3: TGTGCCAGCAGCTTTACCAGGGTTGGCTACACCTTC. Translation gives CASSFTRVGYTF. Supplemented by reference TRBV13 and TRBJ1-2, the full variable domain reads AAGVIQSPRHLIKEKRETATLKCYPIPRHDTVYWYQQGPGQDPQFLISFYEKMQSDKGSIPDRFSAQQFSDYHSELNMSSLELGDSALYFCASSFTRVGYTFGSGTRLTVV.

The chain carries TRBV30 and TRBJ1-3; 8 bases line up with TRBD1. Germline V lookup: CDR1 GTSNPN, CDR2 SVGIG (reference sequence). V gave up 8 bases and J gave up 4 bases; unmatched junction bases: 10. The CDR3 consists of 14 residues. CDR3 loop: CARNDRGFGNTIYF. CDR3 nucleotides: TGTGCCAGAAATGACAGGGGATTCGGAAACACCATATATTTT.

The V and J genes are TRBV5-1 and TRBJ2-7; 11 bases are shared with TRBD2. The CDR3 covers 14 residues. The germline V gene has CDR1 SGHRS and CDR2 YFSETQ. With V trimmed by 7 bases and J by 6 bases, 9 bases remained unmatched. The CDR3 sequence is CASGGLAGGIEQYF. CDR3 in DNA: TGCGCCAGCGGGGGCTTAGCGGGAGGGATCGAGCAGTACTTC. Full variable domain (outside the CDR3, taken from reference TRBV5-1 and TRBJ2-7): KAGVTQTPRYLIKTRGQQVTLSCSPISGHRSVSWYQQTPGQGLQFLFEYFSETQRNKGNFPGRFSGRQFSNSRSEMNVSTLELGDSALYLCASGGLAGGIEQYFGPGTRLTVT.

DNA for the CDR3: TGTGCCAGCAGCACTAGCGGGGGGGCGGGTGACAATGAGCAGTTCTTC. This encodes CASSTSGGAGDNEQFF. This rearrangement joins TRBV9 to TRBJ2-1, with 13 bases fitting TRBD2. CDR1 is SGDLS and CDR2 is YYNGEE in the germline V gene. With 4 bases clipped from V and 5 bases from J, the junction kept 6 bases outside the gene matches. The CDR3 is 16 amino acids.

This chain connects TRBV2 to TRBJ2-3; TRBD1 might be the D (6 bases). From germline, CDR1 is SNHLY and CDR2 FYNNEI. CDR3 length equals 15 residues. Trimming took off 6 bases at V and 0 bases at J, with 13 bases between the two ends. CDR3 in DNA: TGTGCCAGCAGGCGTGGACAGCCGAGCACAGATACGCAGTATTTT. This gives the protein CASRRGQPSTDTQYF.

The chain carries TRBV6-6 and TRBJ2-7; a possible D gene is TRBD2 (6 bases). Trimming took 6 bases from V and 6 from J, leaving 12 bases between them. Germline CDR1 is MNHNY and CDR2 is SVGAGI (reference sequence). The CDR3 consists of 12 residues. CDR3 residues: CASRTGLSEQYF. The CDR3 DNA reads as TGTGCCAGCAGGACGGGACTGAGCGAGCAGTACTTC.

The rearrangement joins TRBV27 to TRBJ2-7; D unclear. V was clipped by 4 bases and J by 3 bases, with 4 bases between them. There are 11 residues in the CDR3. Looked up from germline, CDR1 is MNHEY and CDR2 is SMNVEV (reference sequence). In DNA form, the CDR3 reads TGTGCCAGCAGTTCCAGCTACGAGCAGTACTTC. Encoded protein: CASSSSYEQYF.

This clone was observed a few times. The rearrangement joins TRBV5-4 to TRBJ1-5; 8 nucleotides match TRBD1. Trimming cost V 5 bases and J 2 bases; bases outside gene matches: 3. Germline-derived CDR1 and CDR2 are SGHNT and YYREEE (reference sequence). This CDR3 is built from 14 residues. The CDR3 sequence is CASSLQGGNQPQHF. CDR3 coding DNA: TGTGCCAGCAGTCTACAGGGGGGCAATCAGCCCCAGCATTTT.

The gene calls are TRBV5-4 and TRBJ2-1; 8 nucleotides line up with TRBD2. This CDR3 has 16 amino acids. Looked up from germline, CDR1 is SGHNT and CDR2 is YYREEE (reference sequence). With V trimmed by 1 base and J by 2 bases, 5 bases remained unmatched. In DNA, the CDR3 is TGTGCCAGCAGCTTGAGCGGGAGCCAAACCTACAATGAGCAGTTCTTC. Translating gives CASSLSGSQTYNEQFF. The full variable domain, completed using reference TRBV5-4 and TRBJ2-1, is ETGVTQSPTHLIKTRGQQVTLRCSSQSGHNTVSWYQQALGQGPQFIFQYYREEENGRGNFPPRFSGLQFPNYSSELNVNALELDDSALYLCASSLSGSQTYNEQFFGPGTRLTVL.

The chain uses TRBV29-1 and TRBJ2-3, with 9 bases fitting TRBD2. The germline V gene encodes CDR1 SQVTM and CDR2 ANQGSEA. Trimming took 4 bases from V and 0 from J; bases not matched to a gene: 5. This CDR3 spans 15 amino acids. The CDR3 nucleotides are TGCAGCGTTGTCGGCGGGAGGGCCAGCACAGATACGCAGTATTTT. Translated, it gives CSVVGGRASTDTQYF.

V is TRBV9 and J is TRBJ1-4; D remains ambiguous. This CDR3 spans 21 amino acids. CDR1 and CDR2 (germline): SGDLS, YYNGEE. Trimming removed 0 bases from V and 0 bases from J, with 24 bases in between. CDR3 coding DNA: TGTGCCAGCAGCGTAGTAACTTGGGCGCGTCAATACGTCACAACTAATGAAAAACTGTTTTTT. Protein: CASSVVTWARQYVTTNEKLFF.

V gene TRBV9 combines with J gene TRBJ2-1, with TRBD2 identical over 7 bases. Germline trimming cut 3 bases from V and 15 bases from J; bases unmatched to any gene: 12. Germline CDR1 reads SGDLS; CDR2 reads YYNGEE. The CDR3 has 13 amino acids. DNA of the CDR3: TGTGCCAGCAGCGCCGCCGTGGAAAGCGGGGTGTTCTTC. Residues: CASSAAVESGVFF.

The rearrangement links TRBV27 to TRBJ2-3; 8 bases are a match to TRBD2. J was trimmed by 2 bases and V by 2 bases; bases with no gene match: 12. CDR1 MNHEY and CDR2 SMNVEV come from the germline V gene (reference sequence). This CDR3 contains 18 residues. This CDR3 is CASSLRVLAGGHTDTQYF. The CDR3, as DNA: TGTGCCAGCAGTTTAAGGGTGCTGGCGGGGGGACACACAGATACGCAGTATTTT.

This sequence joins TRBV7-9 and TRBJ2-5; unclear D gene. Germline CDR1 SEHNR, CDR2 FQNEAQ (reference sequence). The CDR3 loop spans 13 amino acids. Trimming removed 5 bases from V and 2 bases from J, with 9 bases in between. The CDR3 sequence is CASSSRQQETQYF. The CDR3 nucleotides read TGTGCCAGCAGCAGCAGGCAACAAGAGACCCAGTACTTC.

Comment on this clone: Because it lacks the conserved phenylalanine or tryptophan at the end, this CDR3 is likely a read error. CDR3 in DNA: TGTGCCAGCAGCATGGGACTAGCGGGGGAGCGACACGCGAACATTCAGTACCTC. This translates into CASSMGLAGERHANIQYL. The rearrangement joins TRBV7-8 to TRBJ2-4, with 14 bases matching TRBD2. The CDR3 has 18 residues. Germline lookup yields CDR1 SGHVS and CDR2 FQNEAQ. V shed 5 bases, J shed 7 bases, and the junction held 13 bases outside the gene matches.

The V and J genes are TRBV27 and TRBJ2-7; 13 bases fit TRBD2. Germline loops: CDR1 MNHEY, CDR2 SMNVEV (reference sequence). The CDR3 extends over 17 amino acids. The junction had 11 bases not matched to a gene; V was cut back by 6 bases and J by 3 bases. The CDR3 is CASRPGLAGALNYEQYF. Written as DNA, the CDR3 is TGTGCCAGCAGACCTGGACTAGCGGGGGCCCTGAACTACGAGCAGTACTTC.

The J gene is TRBJ1-1, the V gene TRBV9; D may be TRBD1 (5 bases). This CDR3 contains 15 residues. V was trimmed by 4 bases and J by 3 bases, leaving 16 bases between them. CDR1 SGDLS and CDR2 YYNGEE come from the germline V gene. CDR3 sequence (DNA): TGTGCCAGCAGCCCCACGGGGGTTGGGTACACTGAAGCTTTCTTT. Encoded protein: CASSPTGVGYTEAFF. Variable domain in full (rest from reference TRBV9 and TRBJ1-1): DSGVTQTPKHLITATGQRVTLRCSPRSGDLSVYWYQQSLDQGLQFLIQYYNGEERAKGNILERFSAQQFPDLHSELNLSSLELGDSALYFCASSPTGVGYTEAFFGQGTRLTVV.

This clone was counted a few times. V gene TRBV7-8 combines with J gene TRBJ2-7; D is unresolved. The V gene lost 3 bases and the J gene lost 5 bases, with 5 bases spanning the gap. Germline-derived CDR1 and CDR2 are SGHVS and FQNEAQ. The CDR3 is 11 amino acids. CDR3 in DNA: TGTGCCAGCAGCTTGGCGGACGAGCAGTACTTC. As protein: CASSLADEQYF.

The CDR3 sequence: CASRTSGGANEQFF. As DNA, the CDR3 is TGTGCCAGCAGAACTAGCGGGGGGGCAAATGAGCAGTTCTTC. The chain couples TRBV6-1 to TRBJ2-1; 13 nucleotides align to TRBD2. V was clipped by 6 bases and J by 7 bases; unmatched bases: 3. In germline, CDR1 is MNHNS, CDR2 SASEGT. This CDR3 is 14 amino acids long.

The rearrangement uses TRBV5-4 and TRBJ2-7; the D gene is possibly TRBD1 (6 bases). Trimming stripped 3 bases from V and 3 bases from J, with 13 bases between. The CDR3 totals 14 residues. The V gene's germline CDR1 is SGHNT and CDR2 YYREEE (reference sequence). This chain's CDR3 is CASSSKTGLYEQYF. The CDR3 DNA follows: TGTGCCAGCAGCTCAAAGACAGGACTCTACGAGCAGTACTTC.